The rows below give T cell receptor beta chains drawn from one sample of a study of blood T cell repertoires in COVID-19. Libraries were prepared by immunoSEQ multiplex PCR; TCRdb keeps only in-frame clonotypes and omits some of them. The sample shows some 320,000 clones, approximately 90% of them seen only once. What was sequenced was PBMCs or T cells enriched from blood (not recorded which). The receptors come from a woman in her thirties who had been exposed to COVID-19. The CDR3 runs from the conserved cysteine through the conserved F or W. D genes are given only for firm matches. For some rows the clone size is stated as once, few or many, or as a class when expanded; others skip it.

>.|.|TRBV29-1|TRBJ1-3
TGCAGCGTCGGGACATCGAGCTCTGGAAACACCATATATTTT
CSVGTSSSGNTIYF
>.|.|TRBV12-5|TRBJ1-4
TGTGCTAGTGGTCCGGGGGGACTGCCGACAGCAACTAATGAAAAACTGTTTTTT
CASGPGGLPTATNEKLFF
>.|.|TRBV11-3|TRBJ2-1
TGTGCCAGCAGCTTAGGGCAGGGGAGCTACAATGAGCAGTTCTTC
CASSLGQGSYNEQFF
>.|.|TRBV7-2|TRBJ2-1
TGTGCCAGCAGCCTGACAGTATACAATGAGCAGTTCTTC
CASSLTVYNEQFF
>.|TRBD1|TRBV9|TRBJ1-2
TGTGCCAGCAGCGTAGCTCTCGGACAGGGCGGGAATGGCTACACCTTC
CASSVALGQGGNGYTF
>.|.|TRBV5-5|TRBJ1-3
TGTGCCAGCAGCCTAAATTACAGAGTCTCTGGAAACACCATATATTTT
CASSLNYRVSGNTIYF
>.|.|TRBV4-3|TRBJ1-2
TGCGCCAGCAGCCAAGAAAGAGGAGTCTATGGCTACACCTTC
CASSQERGVYGYTF
>.|.|TRBV6-5|TRBJ1-1
TGTGCCAGCACAAGGGGGAACTATGTGAACACTGAAGCTTTCTTT
CASTRGNYVNTEAFF
>.|.|TRBV4-1|TRBJ2-7
TGCGCCAGCAGCCAAGATCACCGCGGGGCGTACGAGCAGTACTTC
CASSQDHRGAYEQYF
>once|TRBD1|TRBV7-6|TRBJ1-6
TGTGCCAGCAGCTTAAGTGCCCCGGACAGGATCAATAATTCACCCCTCCACTTT
CASSLSAPDRINNSPLHF
>.|TRBD2|TRBV15|TRBJ2-1
TGTGCCACCAGCAGAGAATCCCCTAGCGGCTCCTACAATGAGCAGTTCTTC
CATSRESPSGSYNEQFF
>.|.|TRBV5-6|TRBJ2-7
TGTGCCAGCGCCTCTCAGCCGGGACTGGCCTACGAGCAGTACTTC
CASASQPGLAYEQYF
>.|TRBD1|TRBV7-7|TRBJ2-2
TGTGCCAGCAGCCCCGGACAGGGAAACACCGGGGAGCTGTTTTTT
CASSPGQGNTGELFF
>.|.|TRBV27|TRBJ1-2
TGTGCCAGCAGTCTCCGGGGGAACTATGGCTACACCTTC
CASSLRGNYGYTF
>.|TRBD1|TRBV19|TRBJ1-5
TGTGCCAGTAGTATGGGACAGGGCGGTGGCAATCAGCCCCAGCATTTT
CASSMGQGGGNQPQHF
>.|TRBD2|TRBV5-1|TRBJ2-1
TGCGCCAGCAGCCCTAGGACTAGCAGATACAATGAGCAGTTCTTC
CASSPRTSRYNEQFF
>.|.|TRBV6-1|TRBJ1-1
TGTGCCAGCAGTGAAATCGGCCAGCGTGAAGCTTTCTTT
CASSEIGQREAFF
>.|.|TRBV4-2|TRBJ2-1
TGTGCCAGCAGCCAAAACCCCAGGGAGCAGTTCTTC
CASSQNPREQFF
>.|TRBD1|TRBV5-1|TRBJ1-1
TGCGCCAGCAGCGAGACAGGGGTGATTTACACTGAAGCTTTCTTT
CASSETGVIYTEAFF
>.|TRBD2|TRBV6-5|TRBJ2-1
TGTGCCAGCAGTTGGCGGACTAGCGGTCCAAGGAATGAGCAGTTCTTC
CASSWRTSGPRNEQFF
>.|.|TRBV27|TRBJ1-2
TGTGCCAGCAGCCGACAGGACCTCTATGGCTACACCTTC
CASSRQDLYGYTF
>.|TRBD2|TRBV6-2/TRBV6-3|TRBJ2-5
TGTGCCAGCAGCCCCGGGACTAGCGGGGAAGGCCGTCAAGAGACCCAGTACTTC
CASSPGTSGEGRQETQYF